These T cell receptor beta chains were read from a single sample in a study of PD-1 blockade in classical Hodgkin lymphoma. Sequenced by immunoSEQ multiplex PCR; TCRdb stores in-frame clones only, minus some. This table holds approximately 8,100 clones, approximately 90% found once. This sample comprised peripheral blood mononuclear cells (PBMCs), obtained before the fourth cycle of nivolumab. These receptor sequences come from a human donor with classical Hodgkin lymphoma. Both conserved end residues are part of each CDR3. The order of the fields is D gene, clone size, V gene, J gene, CDR3 DNA, CDR3 protein. The D gene is left open where the match is weak. Clone size, where shown, is once, few, many, or a class for clones that have expanded.

>.|.|TRBV21-1|TRBJ2-5
TGTGCCAGCAGCAAAACCGAGAGGGCCAAGTCCGAGACCCAGTACTTC
CASSKTERAKSETQYF
>.|.|TRBV6-4|TRBJ2-2
TGTGCCAGCAGAAGACAGGTTGATATCGGGGAGCTGTTTTTT
CASRRQVDIGELFF
>TRBD1|.|TRBV10-3|TRBJ1-2
TGTGCCATCCGCGCGACCCACAGGGGGCTTAGATATGGCTACACCTTC
CAIRATHRGLRYGYTF
>TRBD2|.|TRBV19|TRBJ2-1
TGTGCCAGTACCGCTCGACTGGGACTAGCGAACAACAATGAGCAGTTCTTC
CASTARLGLANNNEQFF
>TRBD1|few|TRBV23-1|TRBJ1-2
TGCGCCAGCAGTCAGAGGGACAGGGAGGACTATGGCTACACCTTC
CASSQRDREDYGYTF
>.|.|TRBV6-6|TRBJ2-7
TGTGCCAGCTCTAGGGGGGTCGGCTACGAGCAGTACTTC
CASSRGVGYEQYF
>.|.|TRBV19|TRBJ1-5
TGTGCCAGCCTGGGACACGATAATCAGCCCCAGCATTTT
CASLGHDNQPQHF
>TRBD1|few|TRBV7-6|TRBJ1-1
TGTGCCAGCAGCTTATTGGGACAGGGGGTCGCTGAAGCTTTCTTT
CASSLLGQGVAEAFF
>.|.|TRBV15|TRBJ2-1
TGTGCCACCAGCCCCGGGGCGCGGCTTCTCTCCTACAATGAGCAGTTCTTC
CATSPGARLLSYNEQFF
>.|.|TRBV5-1|TRBJ2-2
TGCACCAGCAGCTTGGCCGGGGAGCTGTTTTTT
CTSSLAGELFF
>TRBD1|.|TRBV29-1|TRBJ2-5
TGCAGCGTGTTACCCAGGGGGTATGAGACCCAGTACTTC
CSVLPRGYETQYF
>.|.|TRBV21-1|TRBJ2-7
TGTGCCAGCAGCTCCGGGACAGGGGACTACGAGCAGTACTTC
CASSSGTGDYEQYF
>.|once|TRBV7-2|TRBJ2-3
TGTGCCAGCGGGGGGGCAGGCCACACAGATACGCAGTATTTT
CASGGAGHTDTQYF
>.|.|TRBV11-2|TRBJ2-3
TGTGCCAGCAGCTTAAGACTGAGACCGATGGGTACAGATACGCAGTATTTT
CASSLRLRPMGTDTQYF
>.|.|TRBV19|TRBJ2-5
TGTGCCAGTAGTATGAACAGTCGTGGTGAGACCCAGTACTTC
CASSMNSRGETQYF
>.|.|TRBV2|TRBJ2-5
TGTGCCAGCCAGGTGGGAGAGACCCAGTACTTC
CASQVGETQYF
>.|.|TRBV5-8|TRBJ2-3
TGTGCCAGCAGCTTGGATTTAGGACCCACAGATACGCAGTATTTT
CASSLDLGPTDTQYF
>.|.|TRBV5-1|TRBJ2-2
TGCGCCAGCAGCTCCCCCCGGACAGGCCTACCTGCGGGAACCGGGGAGCTGTTTTTT
CASSSPRTGLPAGTGELFF
>.|.|TRBV7-2|TRBJ2-5
TGTGCCAGCAGCGCGGACAGACCAAAAGAGACCCAGTACTTC
CASSADRPKETQYF
>TRBD1|.|TRBV19|TRBJ2-7
TGTGCCAGTAGACGGGACAGGTTATCCGAGCAGTACTTC
CASRRDRLSEQYF
>TRBD1|.|TRBV2|TRBJ2-2
TGTGCCAGCTGGACAGGGGGGTTTACCGGGGAGCTGTTTTTT
CASWTGGFTGELFF
>TRBD1|.|TRBV19|TRBJ2-5
TGTGCCAGTAGTATCGGACAGGGCCGAGAGACCCAGTACTTC
CASSIGQGRETQYF
>.|.|TRBV28|TRBJ1-5
TGTGCCAGCAGGGGACTCCCGGTGGTAAATCAGCCCCAGCATTTT
CASRGLPVVNQPQHF
>.|.|TRBV29-1|TRBJ2-2
TGCAGCGTTGAACTGGGCAGGGCAAACACCGGGGAGCTGTTTTTT
CSVELGRANTGELFF
>.|.|TRBV19|TRBJ2-7
TGTGCCAGTGTGTCCCCCTCCTACGAGCAGTACTTC
CASVSPSYEQYF
>TRBD1|.|TRBV30|TRBJ1-1
TGTGCCTGGAGTCGCCGGGACAGGGCTAAGCTGAACACTGAAGCTTTCTTT
CAWSRRDRAKLNTEAFF
>.|few|TRBV29-1|TRBJ1-1
TGCAGCGTTGAGGGCCCCGGTAACAGGGCATTTGAAGCTTTCTTT
CSVEGPGNRAFEAFF
>.|.|TRBV11-2|TRBJ1-1
TGTGCCAGCAGCAGGGCGAATGCTGAAGCTTTCTTT
CASSRANAEAFF
>.|.|TRBV7-6|TRBJ2-1
TGTGCCAGCAGCTTAGTAGGGGGGGCGGGATGGAACTACAATGAGCAGTTCTTC
CASSLVGGAGWNYNEQFF
>TRBD1|.|TRBV10-2|TRBJ2-2
TGCGCCAGCACTCCTCCGGGACAGGGGAACACCGGGGAGCTGTTTTTT
CASTPPGQGNTGELFF
>.|.|TRBV6-5|TRBJ1-1
TGTGCCAGCAGTTATGAGCCGAGGAACACTGAAGCTTTCTTT
CASSYEPRNTEAFF
>.|.|TRBV27|TRBJ1-2
TGTGCCAGCAGCCCTTTAGTGTTGGGGGGCGCCTATGGCTACACCTTC
CASSPLVLGGAYGYTF
>.|.|TRBV5-4|TRBJ1-4
TGTGCCAGCAGCTTGGGGGGTATCGGTAATGAAAAACTGTTTTTT
CASSLGGIGNEKLFF
>.|few|TRBV4-2|TRBJ2-3
TGTGCCAGCAGCCGTGCCGGGTGGCTAGATACGCAGTATTTT
CASSRAGWLDTQYF
>TRBD1|.|TRBV27|TRBJ2-7
TGTGCCAGCAGTTTGAGGCAGGGGGCGTGGAAGCAGTACTTC
CASSLRQGAWKQYF
>.|.|TRBV5-4|TRBJ1-1
TGTGCCAGCAGCTTCGGGGGGGCTTACCCTGAAGCTTTCTTT
CASSFGGAYPEAFF
>TRBD2|.|TRBV5-4|TRBJ2-1
TGTGCCAGCAGCCCCGGGACTAGCGGAAGCTCCTACAATGAGCAGTTCTTC
CASSPGTSGSSYNEQFF
>TRBD2|medium-sized|TRBV13|TRBJ2-5
TGTGCCAGCAGCCGGGAGACTAGCGGGAGTGAGGAGACCCAGTACTTC
CASSRETSGSEETQYF
>.|few|TRBV21-1|TRBJ2-3
TGTGCCAGCAGCAAATGCCCTTTCAACACAGATACGCAGTATTTT
CASSKCPFNTDTQYF
>TRBD1|.|TRBV7-9|TRBJ1-4
TGTGCCAGCAGCTTCACCAGGGGGAGTGCAACTAATGAAAAACTGTTTTTT
CASSFTRGSATNEKLFF
>.|.|TRBV6-4|TRBJ2-5
TGTGCCAGCAGTTTCGGACAGAACCAAGAGACCCAGTACTTC
CASSFGQNQETQYF
>.|.|TRBV7-7|TRBJ1-1
TGTGCCAGCAGCTTAAAGTACGAGTCTGAAGCTTTCTTT
CASSLKYESEAFF
>.|.|TRBV25-1|TRBJ1-2
TGTGCCAGCAGTGAATACAGGAACTATGGCTACACCTTC
CASSEYRNYGYTF
>.|.|TRBV10-3|TRBJ1-5
TGTGCCATCAGTGAGTCCGAGGGTCCAAACCAGCCCCAGCATTTT
CAISESEGPNQPQHF
>.|.|TRBV27|TRBJ1-2
TGTGCCAGCAGTGACCGGGACGATCTTTTGAGTGGCTACACCTTC
CASSDRDDLLSGYTF
>.|.|TRBV29-1|TRBJ2-7
TGCAGCGTTTCTAGCCTGGATAACCCATACGAGCAGTACTTC
CSVSSLDNPYEQYF
>TRBD1|.|TRBV28|TRBJ2-7
TGTGCCATCGAATTAAGGGACAGCTCCTACGAGCAGTACTTC
CAIELRDSSYEQYF
>TRBD1|.|TRBV7-2|TRBJ2-5
TGTGCCAGCAGCAAGGGACAGGGGTTTGAGACCCAGTACTTC
CASSKGQGFETQYF
>.|.|TRBV4-1|TRBJ2-1
TGCGCCAGCAGCCCTCTGAACGTTGACGATGAGCAGTTCTTC
CASSPLNVDDEQFF
>TRBD2|.|TRBV7-3|TRBJ2-3
TGTGCCAGCAGCGCAGGACTAGCGGGAGTACAGTATTTT
CASSAGLAGVQYF
>.|.|TRBV20-1|TRBJ2-1
TGCAGTGCTGTAGAAGCCAATGAGCAGTTCTTC
CSAVEANEQFF
>.|.|TRBV19|TRBJ1-2
TGTGCCAGTAGTATAGTCGCAGATAACTATGGCTACACCTTC
CASSIVADNYGYTF
>.|.|TRBV25-1|TRBJ2-1
TGTGCCAGCAGCGACTACAATGAGCAGTTCTTC
CASSDYNEQFF
>.|.|TRBV6-1|TRBJ2-7
TGTGCCAGCAGCGGGGGAGGGGGCAAATACGAGCAGTACTTC
CASSGGGGKYEQYF